The text below deals with one T cell receptor beta chain. Its antigen is as yet unknown. The entry originates in a study of beta chain features in type 1 diabetes. General study findings and limits: Shorter templates might be favored by PCR, and equally so in patients and in controls.

This CDR3 region has 16 residues. Germline loops: CDR1 SGDLS, CDR2 YYNGEE. V gave up 0 bases and J gave up 4 bases; unmatched junction bases: 9. Isolated RNA was reverse transcribed in full, so expressed TCRB transcripts were sequenced. Measured with immunoSEQ multiplex PCR; TCRdb has only the in-frame clones, and not every one. This sample has 350,000 to 450,000 clones, with about 15% found just once. V usage is TRBV9 and J usage is TRBJ2-7, with TRBD2 identical over 8 bases. The sample was naive CD4+ T cells from blood. The clonotype comes from a man aged 30-40 years in good health. CDR3 protein: CASSVALSGGEYEQYF. In DNA form, the CDR3 reads TGTGCCAGCAGCGTAGCATTGAGCGGGGGAGAATACGAGCAGTACTTC.